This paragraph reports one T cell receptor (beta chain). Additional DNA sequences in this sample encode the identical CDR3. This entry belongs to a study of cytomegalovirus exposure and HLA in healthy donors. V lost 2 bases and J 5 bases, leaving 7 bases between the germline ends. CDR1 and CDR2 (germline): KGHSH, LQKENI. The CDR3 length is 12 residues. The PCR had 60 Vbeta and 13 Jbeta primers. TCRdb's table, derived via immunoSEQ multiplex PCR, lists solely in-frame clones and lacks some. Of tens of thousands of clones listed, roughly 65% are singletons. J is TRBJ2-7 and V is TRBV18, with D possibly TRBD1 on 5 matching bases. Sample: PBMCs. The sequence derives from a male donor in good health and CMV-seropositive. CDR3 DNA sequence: TGTGCCAGCTCACCAGACAGAAACGAGCAGTACTTC. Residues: CASSPDRNEQYF.